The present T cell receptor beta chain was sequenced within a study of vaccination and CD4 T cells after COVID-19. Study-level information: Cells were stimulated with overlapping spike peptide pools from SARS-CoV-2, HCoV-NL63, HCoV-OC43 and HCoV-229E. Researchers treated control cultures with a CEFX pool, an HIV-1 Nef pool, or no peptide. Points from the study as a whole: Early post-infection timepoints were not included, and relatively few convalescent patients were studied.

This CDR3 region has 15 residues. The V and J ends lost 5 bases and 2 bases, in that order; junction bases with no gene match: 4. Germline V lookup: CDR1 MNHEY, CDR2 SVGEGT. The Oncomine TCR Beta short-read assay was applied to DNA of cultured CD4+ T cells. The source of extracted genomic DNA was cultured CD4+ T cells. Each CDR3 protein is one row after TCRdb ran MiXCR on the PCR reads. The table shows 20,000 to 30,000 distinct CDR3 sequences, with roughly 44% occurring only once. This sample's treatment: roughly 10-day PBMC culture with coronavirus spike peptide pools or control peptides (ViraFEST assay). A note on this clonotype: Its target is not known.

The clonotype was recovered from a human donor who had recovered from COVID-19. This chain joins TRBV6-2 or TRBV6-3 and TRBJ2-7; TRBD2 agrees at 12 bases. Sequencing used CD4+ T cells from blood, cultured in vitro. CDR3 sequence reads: CASSELAGGTYEQYF. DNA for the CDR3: TGTGCCAGCAGTGAACTAGCGGGGGGAACCTACGAGCAGTACTTC.